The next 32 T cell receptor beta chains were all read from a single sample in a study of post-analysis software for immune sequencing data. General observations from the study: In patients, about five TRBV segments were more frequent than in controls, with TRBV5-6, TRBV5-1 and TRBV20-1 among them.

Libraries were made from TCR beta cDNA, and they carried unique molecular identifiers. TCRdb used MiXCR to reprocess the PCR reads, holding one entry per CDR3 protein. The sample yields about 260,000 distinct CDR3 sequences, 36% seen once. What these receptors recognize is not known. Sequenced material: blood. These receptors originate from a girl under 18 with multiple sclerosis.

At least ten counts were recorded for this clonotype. CDR3 nucleotide sequence: TGTGCCACCAGCAGCCCCGGGACAGGGTTACATGAGCAGTTCTTC. Amino acid sequence: CATSSPGTGLHEQFF. V gene TRBV15 combines with J gene TRBJ2-1; 9 nucleotides agree with TRBD1. Germline-derived CDR1 and CDR2 are LNHNV and YYDKDF (reference sequence). The CDR3 is made up of 15 amino acids. The V and J ends lost 3 bases and 8 bases, in that order; junction bases with no gene match: 8.

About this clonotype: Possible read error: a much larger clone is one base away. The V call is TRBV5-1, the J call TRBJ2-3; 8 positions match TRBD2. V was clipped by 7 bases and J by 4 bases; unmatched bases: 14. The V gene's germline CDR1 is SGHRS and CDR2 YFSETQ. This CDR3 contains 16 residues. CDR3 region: CASSTRERGYADTQYF. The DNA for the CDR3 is TGCGCCAGCTCCACGAGAGAGCGGGGGTACGCAGATACGCAGTATTTT.

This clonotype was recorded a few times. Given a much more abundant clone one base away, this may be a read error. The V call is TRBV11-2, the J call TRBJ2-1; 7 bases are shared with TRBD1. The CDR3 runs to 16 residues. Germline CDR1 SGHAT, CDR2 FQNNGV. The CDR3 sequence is CAGSPPGQSSYNEQFF. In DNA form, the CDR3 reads TGTGCCGGCAGCCCGCCGGGACAGAGCTCCTACAATGAGCAGTTCTTC.

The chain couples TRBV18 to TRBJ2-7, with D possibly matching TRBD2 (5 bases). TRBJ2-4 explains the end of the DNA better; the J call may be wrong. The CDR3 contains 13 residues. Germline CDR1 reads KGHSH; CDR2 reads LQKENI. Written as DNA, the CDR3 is TGTGCCAGCTCACCCACGGGGTCGGACATTCAGTACTTC. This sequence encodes CASSPTGSDIQYF.

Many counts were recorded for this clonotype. The CDR3 DNA reads as TGTGCCAGCAGCTTAGCCGGGACAGAGCAGTTCTTC. Translation: CASSLAGTEQFF. V and J are TRBV7-9 and TRBJ2-1, with D maybe TRBD1 (6 bases). This CDR3 contains 12 residues. Germline CDR1 SEHNR, CDR2 FQNEAQ (reference sequence). Trimming removed 0 bases at V and 10 bases at J, with 7 bases between.

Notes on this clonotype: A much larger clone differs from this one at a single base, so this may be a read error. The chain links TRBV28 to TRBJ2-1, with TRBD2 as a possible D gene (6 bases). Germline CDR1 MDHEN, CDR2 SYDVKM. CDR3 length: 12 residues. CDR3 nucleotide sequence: TGTACCAGCAGGGAGAGCGGGAATGAGCAGTTCTTC. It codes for CTSRESGNEQFF. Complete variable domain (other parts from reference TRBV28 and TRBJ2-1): DVKVTQSSRYLVKRTGEKVFLECVQDMDHENMFWYRQDPGLGLRLIYFSYDVKMKEKGDIPEGYSVSREKKERFSLILESASTNQTSMYLCTSRESGNEQFFGPGTRLTVL.

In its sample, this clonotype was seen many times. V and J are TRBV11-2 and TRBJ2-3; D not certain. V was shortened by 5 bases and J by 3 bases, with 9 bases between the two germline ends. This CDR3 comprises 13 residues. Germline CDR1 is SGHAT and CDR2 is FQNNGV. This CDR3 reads CASSHQATDTQYF. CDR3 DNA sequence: TGTGCCAGCAGCCACCAGGCAACAGATACGCAGTATTTT.

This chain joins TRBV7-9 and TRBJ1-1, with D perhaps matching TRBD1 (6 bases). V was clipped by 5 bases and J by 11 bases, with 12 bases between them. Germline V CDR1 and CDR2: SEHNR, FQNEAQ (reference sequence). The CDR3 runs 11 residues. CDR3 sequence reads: CASSRDIGAFF. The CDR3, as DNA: TGTGCCAGCAGCCGGGACATCGGGGCTTTCTTT. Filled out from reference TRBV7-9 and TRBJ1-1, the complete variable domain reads DTGVSQNPRHKITKRGQNVTFRCDPISEHNRLYWYRQTLGQGPEFLTYFQNEAQLEKSRLLSDRFSAERPKGSFSTLEIQRTEQGDSAMYLCASSRDIGAFFGQGTRLTVV.

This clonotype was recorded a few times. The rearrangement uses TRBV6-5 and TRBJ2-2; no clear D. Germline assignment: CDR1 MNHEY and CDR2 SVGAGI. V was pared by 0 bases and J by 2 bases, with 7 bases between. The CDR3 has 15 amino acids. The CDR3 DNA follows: TGTGCCAGCAGTTACTCGGTGCGAAACACCGGGGAGCTGTTTTTT. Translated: CASSYSVRNTGELFF.

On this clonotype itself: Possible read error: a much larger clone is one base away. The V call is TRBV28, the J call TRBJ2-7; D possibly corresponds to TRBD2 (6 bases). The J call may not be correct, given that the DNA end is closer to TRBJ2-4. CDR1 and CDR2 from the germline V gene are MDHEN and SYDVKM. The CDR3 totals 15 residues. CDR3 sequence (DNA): TGTGTCAGCAGTCCGGCGGGGCCTTTGGAAAACATTCAGTACTTC. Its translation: CVSSPAGPLENIQYF.

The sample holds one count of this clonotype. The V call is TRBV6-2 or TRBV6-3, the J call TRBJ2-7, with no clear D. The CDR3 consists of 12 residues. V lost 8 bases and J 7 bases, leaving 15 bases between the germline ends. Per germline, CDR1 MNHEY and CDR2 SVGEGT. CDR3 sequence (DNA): TGTGCCAGCCTCTACAACCGGAATGAGCAGTACTTC. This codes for CASLYNRNEQYF.

The CDR3 loop reads CASSFADRGASGYGYTF. As DNA, the CDR3 is TGTGCCAGCAGTTTTGCGGACAGGGGGGCTAGCGGCTATGGCTACACCTTC. This chain uses TRBV28 with TRBJ1-2; 10 bases line up with TRBD1. The CDR3 covers 17 residues. CDR1 and CDR2 from the germline V gene are MDHEN and SYDVKM. J was trimmed by 4 bases and V by 3 bases; bases with no gene match: 11.

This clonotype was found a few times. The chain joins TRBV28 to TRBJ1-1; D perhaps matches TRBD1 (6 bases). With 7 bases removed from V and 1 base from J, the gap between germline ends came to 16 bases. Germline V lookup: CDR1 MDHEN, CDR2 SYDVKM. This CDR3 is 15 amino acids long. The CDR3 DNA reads TGTGCCAGCAATTCCCTGGGGGCCTCGAACACTGAAGCTTTCTTT. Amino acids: CASNSLGASNTEAFF.

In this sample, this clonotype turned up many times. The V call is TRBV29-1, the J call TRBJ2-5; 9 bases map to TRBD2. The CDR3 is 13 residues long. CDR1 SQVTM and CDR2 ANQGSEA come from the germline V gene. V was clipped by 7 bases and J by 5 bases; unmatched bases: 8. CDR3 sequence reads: CSAREGVRETQYF. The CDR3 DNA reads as TGCAGCGCGCGGGAGGGGGTTCGGGAGACCCAGTACTTC.

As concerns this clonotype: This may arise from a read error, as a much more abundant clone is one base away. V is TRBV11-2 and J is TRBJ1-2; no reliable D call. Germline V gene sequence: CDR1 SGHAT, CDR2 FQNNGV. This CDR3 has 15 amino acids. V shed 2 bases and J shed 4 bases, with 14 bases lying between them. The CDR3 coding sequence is TGTGCCAGCAGCTTAACCATGAGGCCCAGCTATGGCTACACCTTC. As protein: CASSLTMRPSYGYTF. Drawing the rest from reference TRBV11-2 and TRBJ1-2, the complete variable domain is EAGVAQSPRYKIIEKRQSVAFWCNPISGHATLYWYQQILGQGPKLLIQFQNNGVVDDSQLPKDRFSAERLKGVDSTLKIQPAKLEDSAVYLCASSLTMRPSYGYTFGSGTRLTVV.

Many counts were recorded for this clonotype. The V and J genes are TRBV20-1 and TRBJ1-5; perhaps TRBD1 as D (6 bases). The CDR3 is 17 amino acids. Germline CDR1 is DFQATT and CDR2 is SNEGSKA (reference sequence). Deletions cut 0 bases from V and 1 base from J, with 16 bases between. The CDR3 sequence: CSARDDRLIGSNQPQHF. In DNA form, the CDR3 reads TGCAGTGCTAGAGACGACAGGCTTATTGGAAGCAATCAGCCCCAGCATTTT.

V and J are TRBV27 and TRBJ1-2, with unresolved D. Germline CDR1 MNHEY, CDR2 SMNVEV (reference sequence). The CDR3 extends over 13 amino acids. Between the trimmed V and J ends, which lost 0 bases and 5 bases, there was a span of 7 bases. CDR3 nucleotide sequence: TGTGCCAGCAGTTTATCGCACAGTTATGGCTACACCTTC. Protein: CASSLSHSYGYTF.

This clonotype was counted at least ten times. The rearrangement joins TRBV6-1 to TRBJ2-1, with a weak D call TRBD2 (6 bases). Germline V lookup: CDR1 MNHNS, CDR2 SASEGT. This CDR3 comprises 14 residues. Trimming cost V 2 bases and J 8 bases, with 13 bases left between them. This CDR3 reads CASSEHLGTDEQFF. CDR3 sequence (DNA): TGTGCCAGCAGTGAACATTTAGGGACTGATGAGCAGTTCTTC.

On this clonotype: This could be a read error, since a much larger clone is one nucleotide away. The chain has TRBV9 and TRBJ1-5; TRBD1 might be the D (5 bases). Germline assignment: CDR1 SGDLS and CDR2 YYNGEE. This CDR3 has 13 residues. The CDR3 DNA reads TGTGCCGGCAGCGGGGCAGGGAGTGAGCCCCAGCATTTT. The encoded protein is CAGSGAGSEPQHF.

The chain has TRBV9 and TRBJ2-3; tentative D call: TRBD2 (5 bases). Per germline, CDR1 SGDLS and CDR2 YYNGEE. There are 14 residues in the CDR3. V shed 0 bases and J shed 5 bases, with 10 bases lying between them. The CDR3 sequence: CASSVGGAGDTQYF. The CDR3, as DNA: TGTGCCAGCAGCGTAGGGGGTGCGGGAGATACGCAGTATTTT.

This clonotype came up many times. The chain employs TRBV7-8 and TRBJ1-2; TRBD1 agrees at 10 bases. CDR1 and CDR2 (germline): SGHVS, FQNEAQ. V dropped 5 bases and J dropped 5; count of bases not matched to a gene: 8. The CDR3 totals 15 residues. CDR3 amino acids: CASSLPGTGEYGYTF. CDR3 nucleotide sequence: TGTGCCAGCAGCCTCCCCGGGACAGGGGAATATGGCTACACCTTC.

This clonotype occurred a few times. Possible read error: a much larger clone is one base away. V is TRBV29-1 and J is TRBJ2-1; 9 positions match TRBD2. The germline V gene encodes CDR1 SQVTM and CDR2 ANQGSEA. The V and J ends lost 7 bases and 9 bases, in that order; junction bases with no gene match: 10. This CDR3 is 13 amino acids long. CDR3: CSAAGGRGIEQFF. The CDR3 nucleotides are TGCAGCGCGGCCGGCGGGAGGGGGATTGAGCAGTTCTTC.

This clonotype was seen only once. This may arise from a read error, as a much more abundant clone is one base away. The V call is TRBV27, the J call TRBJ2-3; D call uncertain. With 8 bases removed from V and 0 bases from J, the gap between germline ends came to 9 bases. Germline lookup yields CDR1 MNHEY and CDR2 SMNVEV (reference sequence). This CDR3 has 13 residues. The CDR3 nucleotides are TGTGCCAGCTTGACTCCCAGCACAGATACGCAGTATTTT. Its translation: CASLTPSTDTQYF.

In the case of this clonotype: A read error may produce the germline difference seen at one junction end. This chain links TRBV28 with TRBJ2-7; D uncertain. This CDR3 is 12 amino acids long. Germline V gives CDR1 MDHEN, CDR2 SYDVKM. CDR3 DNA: TGTACCAGCAGTTTTCGCATAACCGAGCAGTACTTC. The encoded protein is CTSSFRITEQYF.

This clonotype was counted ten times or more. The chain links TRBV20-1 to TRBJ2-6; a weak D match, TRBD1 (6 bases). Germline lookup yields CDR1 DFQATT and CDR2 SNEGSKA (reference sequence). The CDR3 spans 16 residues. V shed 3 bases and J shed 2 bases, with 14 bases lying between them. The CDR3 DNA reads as TGCAGTGCTAGTCGGCAGGGGCTCGCTGGGGCCAACGTCCTGACTTTC. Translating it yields CSASRQGLAGANVLTF.

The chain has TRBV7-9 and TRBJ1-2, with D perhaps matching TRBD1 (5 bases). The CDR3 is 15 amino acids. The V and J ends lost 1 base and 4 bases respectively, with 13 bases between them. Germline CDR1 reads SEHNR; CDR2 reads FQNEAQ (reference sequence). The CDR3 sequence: CASSLGPGRSYGYTF. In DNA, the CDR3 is TGTGCCAGCAGCTTAGGACCGGGACGGAGCTATGGCTACACCTTC. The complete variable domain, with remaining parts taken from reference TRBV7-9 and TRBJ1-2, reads DTGVSQNPRHKITKRGQNVTFRCDPISEHNRLYWYRQTLGQGPEFLTYFQNEAQLEKSRLLSDRFSAERPKGSFSTLEIQRTEQGDSAMYLCASSLGPGRSYGYTFGSGTRLTVV.

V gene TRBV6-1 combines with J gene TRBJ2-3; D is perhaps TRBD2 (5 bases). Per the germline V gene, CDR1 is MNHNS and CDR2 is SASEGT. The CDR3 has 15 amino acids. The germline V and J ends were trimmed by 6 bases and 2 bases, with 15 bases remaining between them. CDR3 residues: CASRGLTGNTDTQYF. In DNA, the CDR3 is TGTGCCAGCAGGGGTCTAACGGGAAACACAGATACGCAGTATTTT.

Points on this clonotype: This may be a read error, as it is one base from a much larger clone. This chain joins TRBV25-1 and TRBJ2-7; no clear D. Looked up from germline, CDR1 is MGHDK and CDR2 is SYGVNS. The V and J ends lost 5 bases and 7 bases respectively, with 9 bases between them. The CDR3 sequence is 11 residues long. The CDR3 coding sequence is TGTGCCAGCAGTAATGGTGGGGAGCAGTACTTC. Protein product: CASSNGGEQYF.

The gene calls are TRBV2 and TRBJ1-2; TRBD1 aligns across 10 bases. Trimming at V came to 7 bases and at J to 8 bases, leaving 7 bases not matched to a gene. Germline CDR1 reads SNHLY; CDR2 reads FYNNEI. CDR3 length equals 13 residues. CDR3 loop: CASMTGGAGGYTF. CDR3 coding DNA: TGTGCCAGCATGACAGGGGGCGCCGGGGGCTACACCTTC.

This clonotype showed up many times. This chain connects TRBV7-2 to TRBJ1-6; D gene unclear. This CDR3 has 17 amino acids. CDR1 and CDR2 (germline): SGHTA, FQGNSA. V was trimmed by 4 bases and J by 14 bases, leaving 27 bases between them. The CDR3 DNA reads TGTGCCAGCAGCTATACCGGGCCTCCGAGGGCTGGGGAGACCCTCCACTTT. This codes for CASSYTGPPRAGETLHF.

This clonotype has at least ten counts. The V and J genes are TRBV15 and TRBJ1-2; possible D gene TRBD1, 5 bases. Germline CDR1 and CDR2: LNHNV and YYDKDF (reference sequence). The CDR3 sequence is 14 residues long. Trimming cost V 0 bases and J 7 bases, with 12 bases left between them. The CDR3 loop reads CATSREGGTGGYTF. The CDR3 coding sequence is TGTGCCACCAGCAGAGAGGGAGGGACGGGTGGCTACACCTTC.

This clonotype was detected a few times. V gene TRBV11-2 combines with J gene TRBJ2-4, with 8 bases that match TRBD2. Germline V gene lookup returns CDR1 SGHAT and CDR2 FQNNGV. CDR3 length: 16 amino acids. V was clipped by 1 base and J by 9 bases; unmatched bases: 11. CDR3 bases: TGTGCCAGCAGCTTAGTTTGTATAGCGGGGAGGTGCATTCAGTACTTC. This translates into CASSLVCIAGRCIQYF.